Described below is a single T cell receptor beta chain sequence and its context. Its antigen remains undetermined. Nothing much larger sits one base from this clone, and base qualities are not available. The sample is drawn from a study of shared clonotypes between healthy human individuals (dated by TCRdb to the early 2020s). Context from the whole study: A couple of women and three men aged 18 to 49 years were included in the cohort. Per donor, three plates each were used for CD4 naive and CD4 memory, two for CD8 naive, and one for CD8 memory. To estimate repertoire size and how much clonotype sharing occurs between individuals, the study deeply sequenced the blood TCR repertoires of 5 or 6 healthy adults. To increase sequencing depth and limit assay-specific biases, different laboratories used diverse techniques to prepare libraries and sequence TCR repertoires. Leukapheresis yielded between about 0.9 and 10 billion PBMCs per donor.

TCR CDR3 regions were amplified from genomic DNA by multiplex PCR using the deep immunoSEQ assay. For each cell subset, the extracted genomic DNA was distributed evenly across all wells of several immunoSEQ 96-well plates, and each plate served as one replicate. For sorted subsets, approximately 210 ng genomic DNA, equal to 30,000 or so T cell genomes, was loaded into each replicate PCR. Purified libraries were measured with a Qubit 3.0 fluorometer, size-checked on a Bioanalyzer 2100, and measured again with the KAPA Library Quantification kit. Every immunoSEQ 96-well plate was sequenced on a dedicated single-read 150-cycle Illumina NextSeq 550 flow cell. Concerning the study's data processing: Because only junctional sequences without quality scores were contained in the immunoSEQ output, filtering matching that applied to full-length reads could not be performed. Sequences were annotated with PyIR, a Python wrapper for IgBLAST v1.9, using IMGT germline references to assign V/J genes and CDR3. Any read was removed if the V/J assignment was weak (E-value above 1e-6), the CDR3 was missing, or the read contained stop codons, out-of-frame junctions, or ambiguous translated residues. V3J clonotypes were defined as sequences sharing an identical inferred V gene, J gene, and CDR3 amino acid sequence. The percentage overlap between two repertoires was calculated by dividing the number of shared unique clonotypes by the size of the smaller repertoire. Repertoire richness was assessed with RTK rarefaction, the Chao1 estimator, and Recon v2.1 estimates of unobserved clonotypes. OLGA was used to compute generation probabilities for all TCRbeta clonotypes that the gDNA method yielded from a few donors. TCRdb mirrors the immuneACCESS table, restricted to in-frame sequences. Some clones are absent from its copies; in checked studies, under half trace to an unresolved V gene, and the reason for the others is unknown. V and J calls and clone size are given by that table; D and trimming were obtained from the DNA. For this sample there are roughly 2 million clones; about 95% appear just once. Together, the top ten hold 1.1% of the sample.

The research as a whole found: Even with the large sequencing depth, rarefaction of the sorted-subset datasets indicated that sequencing was incomplete. Based on pairwise subsampling, the degree of clonotype sharing among donors was expected to be affected by sequencing depth. Estimated clonotype richness was generally larger for naive than for memory subsets. Sampling was limited to blood, and TCR repertoires in tissue likely differ from TCR repertoires in blood. Compared with non-shared clonotypes, the clonotypes found in all four sorted-subset donors had higher generation probabilities. The small number of donors limited the genetic and exposure-history diversity represented. Sharing across a handful of donors was observed for around 5% of naive CD4, over 3% of naive CD8, about 2.5% of memory CD4, and roughly 0.43% of memory CD8 clonotypes.

There are 14 amino acids in the CDR3, from cysteine to phenylalanine inclusive. CDR3 DNA only is kept here, 42 bases in frame from base 1. CDR1 SNHLY and CDR2 FYNNEI were looked up in the germline V gene. Deletion took 3 bases off V and 3 bases off J, with a span of 12 bases between the germline ends. For the CD8 naive samples, CD45RO-negative cells were positively selected for CCR7, yielding a CD45RA+CCR7+ population from which TemRA cells were excluded. Healthy HIV-negative adults with no recently reported acute infections or vaccinations were included as donors. Every donor was a Caucasian adult living in Nashville, Tennessee, USA. Blood was collected by leukapheresis, and PBMCs were isolated by Ficoll-Histopaque density gradient centrifugation and then cryopreserved in liquid nitrogen vapor phase. Analytical flow cytometry was used to check the purity and quantity of every magnetically sorted T cell population. Each sorted fraction had its genomic DNA isolated and then quantified by UV absorbance on a Nanodrop 2000c.

The rearranged segments are TRBV2 and TRBJ2-7; no D gene can be assigned with confidence. This TCR was sampled from a man aged 18-30 years in good health. The specimen was naive CD8+ T cells sorted from blood. Interpreted using the paper, the cell subset or site label stands for: CD45RA+CCR7+. The nucleotide sequence reads as follows: TGTGCCAGCAGTGATAAGGAAGGCTACTACGAGCAGTACTTC. Translated, this gives CASSDKEGYYEQYF.